This T cell receptor beta chain was recorded in a study of cytomegalovirus exposure and HLA in healthy donors. Both 60 Vbeta primers and 13 Jbeta primers went into the PCR. Assay used: immunoSEQ multiplex PCR; TCRdb lists only in-frame clones, some missing. The profile shows more than 95,000 clones, about 9.5% of them singletons. The table lists this clone with a few counts. The antigen remains unidentified. The germline gives CDR1 SGDLS, CDR2 YYNGEE. This CDR3 has 15 amino acids. Trimming pared 3 bases from V and 4 bases from J, leaving 14 bases between. Overall study results and limits: Earlier results showed most TCR beta V segments being productive about 87% or about 30% of the time. A later analysis by the authors found several of the most significant clusters apparently linked to common viral pathogens.

This sequence was found in a man aged 35 to 55 in good health and CMV-seropositive. The sequenced sample was PBMCs. The V call is TRBV9, the J call TRBJ2-1; D possibly corresponds to TRBD2 (5 bases). CDR3 nucleotides: TGTGCCAGCAGCGGCACCCCTACTAGTTACAATGAGCAGTTCTTC. Protein: CASSGTPTSYNEQFF. The entire variable domain, with the rest obtained from reference TRBV9 and TRBJ2-1, is as follows: DSGVTQTPKHLITATGQRVTLRCSPRSGDLSVYWYQQSLDQGLQFLIQYYNGEERAKGNILERFSAQQFPDLHSELNLSSLELGDSALYFCASSGTPTSYNEQFFGPGTRLTVL.